The entry below describes one T cell receptor beta chain. This sample stems from a study of cytomegalovirus exposure and HLA in healthy donors. Trimming shortened V by 1 base and J by 6 bases, and 10 bases separated the two germline ends. The CDR3 loop spans 13 amino acids. Germline values: CDR1 SGHTS, CDR2 YDEGEE. With 60 Vbeta and 13 Jbeta primers, the PCR was carried out. Libraries were prepared by immunoSEQ multiplex PCR; TCRdb keeps only in-frame clonotypes and omits some of them. The sample lists 50,000 to 55,000 clones; around 82% were seen once. The origin of this receptor is a boy younger than 18 in good health and CMV-seropositive. The chain carries TRBV5-8 and TRBJ1-2; D uncertain. Sequenced: PBMCs. CDR3 amino acids: CASSLLSGNGYTF. The CDR3 DNA sequence: TGTGCCAGCAGCTTGTTGTCCGGTAATGGCTACACCTTC. The full variable domain, completed using reference TRBV5-8 and TRBJ1-2, is EAGVTQSPTHLIKTRGQQATLRCSPISGHTSVYWYQQALGLGLQFLLWYDEGEERNRGNFPPRFSGRQFPNYSSELNVNALELEDSALYLCASSLLSGNGYTFGSGTRLTVV.